This TCR beta chain is drawn from a study of shared clonotypes between healthy human individuals. The overall study: Three plates were used per donor for CD4 naive, three for CD4 memory, two for CD8 naive and one for CD8 memory.

General study findings and limits: In general, naive subsets displayed greater estimated richness than memory subsets did. Sharing across four donors was highest in naive CD4 (about 5%) and lowest in memory CD8 (roughly 0.4%). Apart from blood, nothing was sampled; tissue repertoires likely differ.

Profiling relied on immunoSEQ multiplex PCR, and the TCRdb table lists in-frame clones only, not all of them. This table has about 1.5 million clones, 95% to 99% appearing once. In regard to this clone: Its antigen is unknown.

This CDR3 comprises 13 residues. V was pared by 5 bases and J by 6 bases, with 11 bases between. The V gene's germline CDR1 is SGDLS and CDR2 YYNGEE. The receptor comes from a man younger than 45 in good health. The chain couples TRBV9 to TRBJ2-2; a possible D gene is TRBD2 (5 bases). Sequenced material: naive CD4+ T cells sorted from blood. Regarding subset: CD45RA+ positively selected. CDR3 loop: CASRSTGSGELFF. The CDR3 DNA is TGTGCCAGCAGGTCCACGGGGTCCGGGGAGCTGTTTTTT.